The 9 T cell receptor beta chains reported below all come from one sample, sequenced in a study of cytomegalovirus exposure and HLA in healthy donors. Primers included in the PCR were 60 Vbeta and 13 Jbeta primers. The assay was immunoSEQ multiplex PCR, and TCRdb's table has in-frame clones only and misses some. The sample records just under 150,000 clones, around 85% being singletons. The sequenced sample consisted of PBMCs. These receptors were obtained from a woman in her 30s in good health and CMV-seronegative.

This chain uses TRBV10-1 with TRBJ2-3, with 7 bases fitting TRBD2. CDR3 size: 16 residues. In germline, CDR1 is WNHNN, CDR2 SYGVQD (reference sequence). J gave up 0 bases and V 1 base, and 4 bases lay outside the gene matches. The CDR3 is CASSEWGGSSTDTQYF. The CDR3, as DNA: TGCGCCAGCAGTGAGTGGGGGGGTTCTAGCACAGATACGCAGTATTTT.

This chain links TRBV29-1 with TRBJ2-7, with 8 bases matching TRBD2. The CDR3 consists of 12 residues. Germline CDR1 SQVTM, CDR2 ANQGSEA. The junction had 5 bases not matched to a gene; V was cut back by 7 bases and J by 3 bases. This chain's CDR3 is CSGKGLGYEQYF. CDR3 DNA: TGCAGCGGGAAGGGACTAGGCTACGAGCAGTACTTC.

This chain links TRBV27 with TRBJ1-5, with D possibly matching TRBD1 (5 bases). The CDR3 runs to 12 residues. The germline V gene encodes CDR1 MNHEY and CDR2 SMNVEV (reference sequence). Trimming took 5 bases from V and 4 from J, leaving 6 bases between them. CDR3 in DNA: TGTGCCAGCAGTCAGGGAAATCAGCCCCAGCATTTT. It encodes CASSQGNQPQHF.

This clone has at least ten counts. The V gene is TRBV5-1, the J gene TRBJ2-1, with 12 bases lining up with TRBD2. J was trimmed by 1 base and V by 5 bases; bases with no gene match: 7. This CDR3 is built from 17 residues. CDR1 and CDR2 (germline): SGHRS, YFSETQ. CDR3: CASRPGLAGPSYNEQFF. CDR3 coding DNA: TGCGCCAGCAGACCTGGACTAGCGGGGCCTTCCTACAATGAGCAGTTCTTC.

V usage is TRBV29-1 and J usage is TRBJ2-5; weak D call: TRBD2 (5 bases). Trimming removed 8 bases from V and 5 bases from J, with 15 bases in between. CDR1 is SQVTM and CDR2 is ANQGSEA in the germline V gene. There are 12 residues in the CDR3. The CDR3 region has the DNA TGCAGCCTCAGAGGACCGGGGGAGACCCAGTACTTC. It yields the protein CSLRGPGETQYF.

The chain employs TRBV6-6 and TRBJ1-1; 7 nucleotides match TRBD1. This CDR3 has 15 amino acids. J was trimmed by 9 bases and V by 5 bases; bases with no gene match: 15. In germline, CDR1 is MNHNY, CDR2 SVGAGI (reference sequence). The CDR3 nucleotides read TGTGCCAGCAGTCCAACCACACAGGGGTCCTACCAAGCTTTCTTT. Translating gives CASSPTTQGSYQAFF.

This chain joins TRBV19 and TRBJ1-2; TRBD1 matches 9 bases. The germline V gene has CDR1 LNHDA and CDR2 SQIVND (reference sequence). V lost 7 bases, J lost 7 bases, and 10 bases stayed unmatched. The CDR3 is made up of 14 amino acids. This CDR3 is CASISGTGSSGYTF. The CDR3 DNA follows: TGTGCCAGTATTTCCGGGACAGGGTCATCTGGCTACACCTTC.

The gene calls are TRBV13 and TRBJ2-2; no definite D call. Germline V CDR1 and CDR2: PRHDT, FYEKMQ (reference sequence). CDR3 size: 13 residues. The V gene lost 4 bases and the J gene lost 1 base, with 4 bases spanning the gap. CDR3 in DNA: TGTGCCAGCAGCTCACTGAACACCGGGGAGCTGTTTTTT. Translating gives CASSSLNTGELFF.

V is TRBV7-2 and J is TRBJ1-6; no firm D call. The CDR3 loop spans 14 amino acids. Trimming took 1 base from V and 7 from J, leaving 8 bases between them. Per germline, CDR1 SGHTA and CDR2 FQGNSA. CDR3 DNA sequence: TGTGCCAGCAGCTTAGTTCCCGAGAATTCACCCCTCCACTTT. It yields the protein CASSLVPENSPLHF. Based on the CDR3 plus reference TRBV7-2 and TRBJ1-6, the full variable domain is GAGVSQSPSNKVTEKGKDVELRCDPISGHTALYWYRQSLGQGLEFLIYFQGNSAPDKSGLPSDRFSAERTGGSVSTLTIQRTQQEDSAVYLCASSLVPENSPLHFGNGTRLTVT.